The sequence of this T cell receptor (beta chain) was determined in a study of T cell repertoires in cytomegalovirus infection. Study-level information: CMV infection plus the matching HLA type was flagged by public TCR beta signatures.

The CDR3 extends over 13 amino acids. The germline V gene encodes CDR1 KGHSH and CDR2 LQKENI. V lost 8 bases to trimming and J lost 7 bases, with 15 bases between them. Study conclusions and caveats: Dominant in the ex vivo response were TCR beta clonotypes restricted by HLA-C and specific for CMV. Frequencies of public TCR beta families were cumulated, and this identified carriers of CMV plus the relevant HLA.

TCRdb used MiXCR to reprocess the reads, holding one entry per CDR3 protein. The sample lists 450,000 to 650,000 distinct CDR3 sequences; more than 20% were seen once. This clonotype occurred a few times. Antigen: not known. The chain links TRBV18 to TRBJ1-5; D possibly corresponds to TRBD1 (6 bases). The TCR comes from a human donor in good health (CMV status not recorded). Some clones in this sample may be carry-over from other donors' samples. Sequencing used PBMCs. The CDR3 DNA reads TGTGCCAGCCAGCGGGGGGCTGGGCAGCCCCAGCATTTT. Translation gives CASQRGAGQPQHF.